These T cell receptor beta chains were read from a single sample in a study of blood T cell repertoires in COVID-19. Assay used: immunoSEQ multiplex PCR; TCRdb lists only in-frame clones, some missing. This table holds roughly 200,000 clones, around 89% found once. The material sequenced was peripheral blood. Receptors were obtained from a middle-aged man with acute or convalescent COVID-19. Both conserved end residues are part of each CDR3. D genes are given only for firm matches. Rows may omit the clone size; those that give it use once, few, many or a size class.

TRBJ1-1 | NA | NA | TRBV29-1 | CSVVVQGKFTEAFF | TGCAGCGTTGTGGTTCAGGGGAAATTCACTGAAGCTTTCTTT
TRBJ2-2 | NA | TRBD1 | TRBV10-3 | CAISPGTGIGNTGELFF | TGTGCCATCAGTCCCGGGACAGGGATCGGTAACACCGGGGAGCTGTTTTTT
TRBJ2-7 | NA | TRBD1 | TRBV7-9 | CASSLGGTGGVSYEQYF | TGTGCCAGCAGCTTAGGGGGCACAGGGGGCGTCTCCTACGAGCAGTACTTC
TRBJ1-1 | NA | NA | TRBV4-2 | CASSPRGMNTEAFF | TGTGCCAGCAGCCCCCGGGGGATGAACACTGAAGCTTTCTTT
TRBJ2-5 | NA | TRBD2 | TRBV28 | CASRTIAGLGETQYF | TGTGCCAGCAGGACCATAGCGGGCCTTGGGGAGACCCAGTACTTC
TRBJ2-3 | NA | TRBD2 | TRBV29-1 | CSAGTSGADTQYF | TGCAGCGCCGGGACTAGCGGCGCAGATACGCAGTATTTT
TRBJ2-3 | NA | NA | TRBV21-1 | CASRLLLVRTDTQYF | TGTGCCAGCAGACTATTATTGGTTCGCACAGATACGCAGTATTTT
TRBJ1-5 | once | NA | TRBV18 | CASSRMENQPQHF | TGTGCCAGCTCACGGATGGAGAATCAGCCCCAGCATTTT
TRBJ2-2 | NA | TRBD2 | TRBV6-2/TRBV6-3 | CASSYEMVSGLPNTGELFF | TGTGCCAGCAGTTACGAAATGGTTAGCGGGCTACCTAACACCGGGGAGCTGTTTTTT
TRBJ2-5 | NA | TRBD2 | TRBV28 | CASSFRLAGLETQYF | TGTGCCAGCAGTTTCCGACTAGCGGGGTTAGAGACCCAGTACTTC
TRBJ2-1 | NA | NA | TRBV3-1/TRBV3-2 | CASSAGIGSGYNEQFF | TGTGCCAGCAGCGCGGGAATTGGAAGCGGGTACAATGAGCAGTTCTTC
TRBJ2-2 | NA | TRBD2 | TRBV9 | CASSVDTGEGGELFF | TGTGCCAGCAGCGTAGATACGGGGGAGGGCGGGGAGCTGTTTTTT
TRBJ2-5 | NA | TRBD1 | TRBV15 | CATSRVWTGEAETQYF | TGTGCCACCAGCAGAGTCTGGACAGGGGAGGCAGAGACCCAGTACTTC
TRBJ2-5 | NA | TRBD2 | TRBV7-2 | CASSLLVAGWGAQYF | TGTGCCAGCAGCTTATTGGTAGCGGGCTGGGGGGCCCAGTACTTC
TRBJ1-1 | NA | TRBD1 | TRBV2 | CASSGGQGFTEAFF | TGTGCCAGCAGCGGGGGACAGGGGTTCACTGAAGCTTTCTTT
TRBJ2-3 | NA | TRBD2 | TRBV11-2 | CASSLRTSVSDTQYF | TGTGCCAGCAGCTTAAGAACTAGCGTTTCAGATACGCAGTATTTT
TRBJ2-5 | NA | TRBD1 | TRBV7-3 | CASSRGQQETQYF | TGTGCCAGCAGTCGGGGACAGCAAGAGACCCAGTACTTC
TRBJ2-7 | NA | NA | TRBV5-1 | CASSLALSGYEQYF | TGCGCCAGCAGCTTGGCCCTATCCGGCTACGAGCAGTACTTC
TRBJ2-7 | NA | TRBD1 | TRBV18 | CASRAGTGPNEQYF | TGTGCCAGTAGGGCCGGGACAGGTCCTAACGAGCAGTACTTC
TRBJ1-5 | NA | TRBD1 | TRBV27 | CASSFRGRQPQHF | TGTGCCAGCAGTTTCAGGGGGCGCCAGCCCCAGCATTTT
TRBJ1-4 | NA | TRBD1 | TRBV30 | CAWKLTGIEKLFF | TGTGCCTGGAAGCTGACAGGGATTGAAAAACTGTTTTTT
TRBJ1-6 | NA | TRBD1 | TRBV15 | CATSGDRVSYNSPLHF | TGTGCCACCAGCGGAGACAGGGTGTCCTATAATTCACCCCTCCACTTT
TRBJ1-1 | NA | NA | TRBV28 | CASSFGRGAFF | TGTGCCAGCAGTTTTGGCAGAGGCGCTTTCTTT
TRBJ2-7 | NA | NA | TRBV28 | CASSSSYEQYF | TGTGCCAGCAGTTCGTCCTACGAGCAGTACTTC
TRBJ1-1 | NA | NA | TRBV6-5 | CASAGIPLNTEAFF | TGTGCCAGCGCGGGGATACCCTTGAACACTGAAGCTTTCTTT
TRBJ2-3 | NA | TRBD2 | TRBV7-6 | CASSRGLAGVADTQYF | TGTGCCAGCAGCCGGGGACTAGCGGGAGTTGCAGATACGCAGTATTTT
TRBJ1-2 | NA | TRBD1 | TRBV28 | CASSSGQGSYGYTF | TGTGCCAGCAGTTCCGGACAGGGAAGCTATGGCTACACCTTC